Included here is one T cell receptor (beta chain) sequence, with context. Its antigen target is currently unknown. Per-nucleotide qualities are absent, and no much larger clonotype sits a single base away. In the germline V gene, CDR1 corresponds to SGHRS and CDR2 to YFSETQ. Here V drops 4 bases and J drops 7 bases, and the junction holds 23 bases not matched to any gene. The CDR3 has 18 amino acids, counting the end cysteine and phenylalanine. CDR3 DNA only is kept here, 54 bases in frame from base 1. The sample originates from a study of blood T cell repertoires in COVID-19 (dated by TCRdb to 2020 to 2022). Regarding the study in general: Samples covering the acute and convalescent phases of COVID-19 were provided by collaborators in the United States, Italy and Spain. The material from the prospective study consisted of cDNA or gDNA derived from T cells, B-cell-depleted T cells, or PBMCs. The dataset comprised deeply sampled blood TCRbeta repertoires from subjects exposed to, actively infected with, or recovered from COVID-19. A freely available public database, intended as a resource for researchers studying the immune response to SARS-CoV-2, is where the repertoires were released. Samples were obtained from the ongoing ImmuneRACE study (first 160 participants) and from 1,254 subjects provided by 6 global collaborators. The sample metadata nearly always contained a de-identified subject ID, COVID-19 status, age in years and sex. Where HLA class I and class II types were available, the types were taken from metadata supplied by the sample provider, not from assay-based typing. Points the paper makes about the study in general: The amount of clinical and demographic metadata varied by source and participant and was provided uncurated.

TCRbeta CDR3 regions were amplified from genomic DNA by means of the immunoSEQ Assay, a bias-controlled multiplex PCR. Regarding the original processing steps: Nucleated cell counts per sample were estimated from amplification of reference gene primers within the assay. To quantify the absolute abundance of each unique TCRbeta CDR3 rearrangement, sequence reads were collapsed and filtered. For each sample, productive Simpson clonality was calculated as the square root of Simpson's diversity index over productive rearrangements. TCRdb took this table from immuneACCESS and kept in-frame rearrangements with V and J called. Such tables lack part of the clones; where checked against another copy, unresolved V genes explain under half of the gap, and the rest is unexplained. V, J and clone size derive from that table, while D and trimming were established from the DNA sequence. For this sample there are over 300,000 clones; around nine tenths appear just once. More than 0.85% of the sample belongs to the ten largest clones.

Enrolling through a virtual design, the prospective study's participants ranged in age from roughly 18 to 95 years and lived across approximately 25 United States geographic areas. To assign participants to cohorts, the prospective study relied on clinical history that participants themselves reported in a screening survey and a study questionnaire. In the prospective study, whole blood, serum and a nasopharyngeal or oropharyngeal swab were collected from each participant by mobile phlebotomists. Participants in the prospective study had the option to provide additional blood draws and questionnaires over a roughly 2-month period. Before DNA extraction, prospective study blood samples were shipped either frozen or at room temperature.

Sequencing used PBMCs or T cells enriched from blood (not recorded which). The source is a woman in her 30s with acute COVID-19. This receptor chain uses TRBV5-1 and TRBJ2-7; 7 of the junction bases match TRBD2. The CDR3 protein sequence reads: CASSPPFFERGILGEQYF. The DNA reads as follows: TGCGCCAGCAGCCCGCCTTTCTTTGAGCGGGGTATCTTGGGGGAGCAGTACTTC.